This TCR beta chain was recovered during a study of shared clonotypes between healthy human individuals. On the study more broadly: The study drew on a couple of women and a few men aged 18 to 49 as donors. Broader study findings: Generally, naive subsets came out with larger estimated richness than memory subsets. Sampling was confined to blood; repertoires within tissues likely differ. In contrast to clonotypes shared by all four donors, non-shared clonotypes had lower generation probabilities.

This clone appeared once. The antigen is undetermined. Germline CDR1 is LNHDA and CDR2 is SQIVND (reference sequence). CDR3 size: 18 residues. Trimming cost V 7 bases and J 3 bases; bases outside gene matches: 18. Terminally differentiated effector memory CD45RA+ cells were excluded by CCR7 positive selection of CD45RO-negative cells. Libraries were prepared by immunoSEQ multiplex PCR; TCRdb keeps only in-frame clonotypes and omits some of them. The sample consists of around 2,000,000 clones, more than 85% of them appearing once. Sequencing input: naive CD8+ T cells from PBMCs. This clonotype was obtained from a man aged 18 to 29 in good health. Some clones in this sample may be carry-over from other donors' samples. The rearrangement joins TRBV19 to TRBJ2-1, with 7 bases aligning to TRBD2. As DNA, the CDR3 is TGTGCCAGTATGGGAGGGATCGGGGGTAGGGGCAGCTACAATGAGCAGTTCTTC. Amino acid sequence: CASMGGIGGRGSYNEQFF.